One and the same sample provided the 19 T cell receptor beta chains below, sequenced in a study of tumor-infiltrating lymphocytes in primary liver carcinoma. The study co-extracted DNA and RNA from 20-30 mg of unsorted bulk tissue. A constant-region primer served to make TCR beta cDNA from about 0.5 ug total RNA. Investigators got TCR beta libraries out of three nested multiplex PCR rounds, done with slightly modified ARM-PCR. The first two PCR rounds used TRBV1-TRBV30 forward primers with a C-beta reverse primer, around 10 cycles each. TCRdb used MiXCR to reprocess the multiplex PCR reads, holding one entry per CDR3 protein. The repertoire holds some 190,000 distinct CDR3 sequences, with 85% as singletons. Sequenced input: tumor tissue from primary liver carcinoma. The receptors here all came from a man aged 35 to 55 with primary liver carcinoma and hepatitis B virus infection.

Comment on this clonotype: Sequence at one end of the junction differs from germline and may be a read error. The chain couples TRBV6-1 to TRBJ2-1; TRBD2 might be the D (5 bases). Germline V lookup: CDR1 MNHNS, CDR2 SASEGT. The CDR3 totals 15 residues. CDR3 region: CASREARGIYNEQSF. Here the CDR3 DNA reads TGTGCCAGCAGAGAAGCGAGAGGGATCTACAATGAGCAGTCCTTC.

A word on this clonotype: The junction and the germline gene differ at one end; a read error may be behind it. The chain combines TRBV29-1 with TRBJ1-1; D gene unclear. This CDR3 is 13 amino acids long. Germline V lookup: CDR1 SQVTM, CDR2 ANQGSEA. CDR3: CSAGWGMNTETFF. For the CDR3, the DNA is TGCAGCGCGGGTTGGGGAATGAACACTGAAACTTTCTTT.

The sample holds one count of this clonotype. The junction and the germline gene differ at one end; a read error may be behind it. The chain joins TRBV6-2 or TRBV6-3 to TRBJ2-7; possibly TRBD2 for D (6 bases). CDR1 is MNHEY and CDR2 is SVGEGT in the germline V gene. The CDR3 totals 15 residues. CDR3 sequence reads: CGSSLAGLSTYEQYF. The CDR3 DNA sequence: TGTGGCAGCAGCCTGGCGGGACTTTCAACCTACGAGCAGTACTTC.

To note about this clonotype: An end of the junction differs from the germline gene, which may be a read error. The CDR3 nucleotides are TGCGCCAGCGGCCAACCGGGACAGGGATCGGGCACTGGAAACACCATATATTTT. As protein: CASGQPGQGSGTGNTIYF. The chain couples TRBV4-1 to TRBJ1-3, with 9 bases fitting TRBD1. This CDR3 has 18 residues. The germline V gene encodes CDR1 MGHRA and CDR2 YSYEKL.

This chain joins TRBV12-3 or TRBV12-4 and TRBJ1-5, with 8 nucleotides matching TRBD1. The CDR3 runs 15 residues. The J segment lost 9 bases and the V segment lost 5 bases, leaving 12 bases of the junction unmatched. CDR3 protein: CASSPHGQGQLPQHF. In nucleotides, the CDR3 is TGTGCCAGCAGTCCGCACGGACAGGGTCAGCTGCCCCAGCATTTT.

Notes on this clonotype: A much larger clone lies a single base off, so this may be a read error. The genes are TRBV5-1 and TRBJ2-1, with TRBD1 matching 8 bases. CDR3 size: 14 residues. Trimming cost V 5 bases and J 8 bases; bases outside gene matches: 9. The V gene's germline CDR1 is SGHRS and CDR2 YFSETQ. CDR3 protein: CASRPGTGYDEQFF. Written as DNA, the CDR3 is TGCGCCAGCAGGCCCGGGACAGGATACGATGAGCAGTTCTTC.

The chain recombines TRBV11-1 with TRBJ2-1, with D perhaps being TRBD1 or TRBD2 (6 bases each). CDR3 size: 15 residues. Germline CDR1 is SGHAT and CDR2 is FQDESV (reference sequence). The V end was cut by 4 bases, the J end by 16 bases, with 26 bases between. The CDR3 DNA reads as TGTGCCAGCAGCTCGACCGGGACGGGGGACAATGAGGAATTCTTC. The encoded protein is CASSSTGTGDNEEFF.

The rearrangement joins TRBV7-9 to TRBJ2-7, with D perhaps matching TRBD2 (5 bases). The V and J ends lost 1 base and 7 bases respectively, with 8 bases between them. There are 12 residues in the CDR3. The germline V gene encodes CDR1 SEHNR and CDR2 FQNEAQ (reference sequence). Written as DNA, the CDR3 is TGTGCCAGCAGCTTAGACGGGGAAGAGCAGTACTTC. Translating gives CASSLDGEEQYF.

Many counts were recorded for this clonotype. The chain joins TRBV5-6 to TRBJ2-2; unclear D gene. The length of the CDR3 is 16 residues. Trimming removed 4 bases at V and 0 bases at J, with 13 bases between. Germline V CDR1 and CDR2: SGHDT, YYEEEE. The CDR3 DNA is TGTGCCAGCAGCCTGGGTCTAGGTACGAACACCGGGGAGCTGTTTTTT. Amino acids: CASSLGLGTNTGELFF.

This clonotype was recorded once. Sequence at one end of the junction differs from germline and may be a read error. The chain is built from TRBV7-8 and TRBJ2-7; tentative D call: TRBD1 (5 bases). Germline V lookup: CDR1 SGHVS, CDR2 FQNEAQ. The CDR3 runs to 13 residues. The CDR3 coding sequence is TGTGCCGGCAGCTGGAAACAGGAATACGACCAGTACTTC. It is translated as CAGSWKQEYDQYF. Together with reference TRBV7-8 and TRBJ2-7, the CDR3 gives the full variable domain: GAGVSQSPRYKVAKRGQDVALRCDPISGHVSLFWYQQALGQGPEFLTYFQNEAQLDKSGLPSDRFFAERPEGSVSTLKIQRTQQEDSAVYLCAGSWKQEYDQYFGPGTRLTVT.

The chain recombines TRBV6-2 or TRBV6-3 with TRBJ2-7, with D tentatively TRBD2 (6 bases). The germline V and J ends were trimmed by 9 bases and 5 bases, with 20 bases remaining between them. The CDR3 runs 14 residues. Germline V gene data show CDR1 as MNHEY and CDR2 as SVGEGT. The CDR3 here is CASSLRERDHEQYF. The CDR3 region has the DNA TGTGCCAGTAGCCTCCGGGAGAGGGACCACGAGCAGTACTTC.

Concerning this clonotype: Mismatch with germline at one junction end may stem from a read error. This chain links TRBV11-3 with TRBJ2-3, with D tentatively TRBD1 or TRBD2 (6 bases each). Germline V gene lookup returns CDR1 SGHNT and CDR2 YENEEA. This CDR3 comprises 17 residues. CDR3 residues: CSSSFSSGGLGGDTQYF. DNA of the CDR3: TGTTCCAGTAGCTTCTCCTCCGGGGGCCTAGGAGGGGATACGCAGTATTTT.

A remark on this clonotype: This may stem from a read error, because a much larger clone lies one nucleotide away. The chain recombines TRBV5-1 with TRBJ2-5, with TRBD1 matching 8 bases. The CDR3 is made up of 16 amino acids. Germline lookup yields CDR1 SGHRS and CDR2 YFSETQ. The CDR3 nucleotides are TGCGCCAGCTGCTTGCTGACAGGGGTGTACCAAGAGACCCAGTACTTC. This translates into CASCLLTGVYQETQYF.

As to this clonotype: One end of the junction fails to match germline, which may point to a read error. The chain employs TRBV6-6 and TRBJ1-6; no clear D gene. Germline lookup yields CDR1 MNHNY and CDR2 SVGAGI (reference sequence). The CDR3 is made up of 14 amino acids. Written as DNA, the CDR3 is TGTGCTAGCACCCACACAGAGGGAAGTTCACCCCTCCACTTT. Residues: CASTHTEGSSPLHF.

The table lists this clonotype with a count of one. This CDR3 is missing its conserved last phenylalanine or tryptophan, likely due to a read error. It is unclear where the CDR3 begins or ends on the DNA, so no DNA is shown, and the CDR3 is as TCRdb lists it. The J gene is TRBJ1-1, the V gene TRBV6-2 or TRBV6-3. CDR1 is MNHEY and CDR2 is SVGEGT in the germline V gene. The CDR3 is 12 amino acids long, termini counted. The CDR3 here is CASRGRGGEAIS.

A remark on this clonotype: An end of the junction does not agree with germline; a read error may underlie this. V gene TRBV5-1 combines with J gene TRBJ2-3; no clear D. In germline, CDR1 is SGHRS, CDR2 YFSETQ. The CDR3 is made up of 16 amino acids. CDR3 coding DNA: TGCGCCAGCATCTTGAACGGCCATGCTAGCACAGATACGCAGTATTTT. Residues: CASILNGHASTDTQYF.

About this clonotype itself: The junction departs from the called germline gene at one end, perhaps through a read error. The chain uses TRBV29-1 and TRBJ2-5; 9 nucleotides line up with TRBD1. CDR3 size: 15 residues. Germline loops: CDR1 SQVTM, CDR2 ANQGSEA. The CDR3 here is CSVEANRGRAETHYF. In DNA, the CDR3 is TGTAGCGTTGAAGCGAACAGGGGGCGAGCAGAGACCCACTACTTC.

Remarks on this clonotype: This may come from a read error, since a much larger clone is one base off. V and J are TRBV29-1 and TRBJ2-3; 7 bases map to TRBD2. The CDR3 consists of 16 residues. CDR1 and CDR2 (germline): SQVTM, ANQGSEA. J lost 2 bases, V lost 1 base, and 9 bases had no gene match. The CDR3 sequence is CSVEGLVGGFTDTQYF. The CDR3 DNA follows: TGCAGCGTTGAAGGCCTAGTGGGAGGGTTCACAGATACGCAGTATTTT.

Note on this clonotype: A read error may explain this, as a much larger clone is one base away. Given the absence of the conserved phenylalanine or tryptophan at the CDR3 end, a read error is likely. The chain's CDR3 is CASSFQGGVYNEQFL. As DNA, the CDR3 is TGCGCCAGCAGCTTCCAGGGCGGGGTATACAATGAGCAGTTCTTA. The chain joins TRBV5-1 to TRBJ2-1, with D tentatively TRBD2 (6 bases). The CDR3 is 15 residues long. Per the germline V gene, CDR1 is SGHRS and CDR2 is YFSETQ. The V and J ends lost 2 bases and 4 bases respectively, with 13 bases between them.